Listed here are 16 T cell receptor beta chains from one sample, sequenced in a study of cytomegalovirus exposure and HLA in healthy donors. This PCR relied on a set of 60 Vbeta primers and 13 Jbeta primers. Using immunoSEQ multiplex PCR, the repertoire was profiled, and TCRdb retains in-frame clones only, with some absent. This table has around 64,000 clones, roughly 66% appearing once. Sequencing was done on a sample of PBMCs. The source is a woman between 45 and 65 years old in good health and CMV-seronegative.

The CDR3 DNA reads as TGCGCCAGCAGCCTCGGTCTTAGCGGGAGGGCCGAGTCCTACGAGCAGTACTTC. Protein sequence: CASSLGLSGRAESYEQYF. The V call is TRBV5-1, the J call TRBJ2-7; 11 bases fit TRBD2. In germline, CDR1 is SGHRS, CDR2 YFSETQ. The CDR3 length is 18 residues. V shed 4 bases, J shed 1 base, and the junction held 13 bases outside the gene matches.

V is TRBV4-3 and J is TRBJ1-2, with a possible D match to TRBD1 (6 bases). There are 17 residues in the CDR3. Looked up from germline, CDR1 is LGHNA and CDR2 is YSLEER. Between the trimmed V and J ends, which lost 0 bases and 0 bases, there was a span of 14 bases. This chain's CDR3 is CASSQEAGALANYGYTF. The CDR3 bases are TGCGCCAGCAGCCAAGAAGCAGGGGCCCTAGCTAACTATGGCTACACCTTC.

The genes are TRBV5-1 and TRBJ1-1, with 7 bases lining up with TRBD1. The CDR3 loop spans 14 amino acids. Trimming cost V 2 bases and J 5 bases; bases outside gene matches: 6. CDR1 is SGHRS and CDR2 is YFSETQ in the germline V gene. Written as DNA, the CDR3 is TGCGCCAGCAGCTTATCAGGGGGTTTAACTGAAGCTTTCTTT. It yields the protein CASSLSGGLTEAFF.

The chain carries TRBV9 and TRBJ1-1; 11 positions agree with TRBD1. J was trimmed by 4 bases and V by 0 bases; bases with no gene match: 8. CDR1 is SGDLS, CDR2 YYNGEE, per germline. CDR3 size: 17 residues. The CDR3, as DNA: TGTGCCAGCAGCGTAGGAGGAGCCGGGACAGGGGGCACTGAAGCTTTCTTT. Amino acid sequence: CASSVGGAGTGGTEAFF.

The genes are TRBV29-1 and TRBJ2-3; 11 bases fit TRBD1. The V gene end was trimmed by 3 bases and the J gene end by 3 bases; junction bases not matched to a gene: 5. The CDR3 is made up of 15 amino acids. Germline values: CDR1 SQVTM, CDR2 ANQGSEA. This chain's CDR3 is CSVEGDRGGTDTQYF. CDR3 DNA sequence: TGCAGCGTTGAGGGGGACAGGGGGGGAACAGATACGCAGTATTTT.

This clone was seen more than once but under ten times. J is TRBJ1-1 and V is TRBV10-1; D call uncertain. Trimming shortened V by 7 bases and J by 3 bases, and 21 bases separated the two germline ends. This CDR3 comprises 16 residues. The germline V gene encodes CDR1 WNHNN and CDR2 SYGVQD (reference sequence). CDR3 nucleotides: TGCGCCAGCACCACAAGAGGGTCGGAGACGGACACTGAAGCTTTCTTT. Encoded protein: CASTTRGSETDTEAFF.

This rearrangement joins TRBV6-5 to TRBJ1-1, with 7 nucleotides matching TRBD1. Trimming took 2 bases from V and 3 from J; bases not matched to a gene: 6. CDR1 MNHEY and CDR2 SVGAGI come from the germline V gene. The CDR3 consists of 15 residues. CDR3 coding DNA: TGTGCCAGCAGTTACATGACAGGGCTCGACACTGAAGCTTTCTTT. It codes for CASSYMTGLDTEAFF.

There are a few counts of this clone. For the CDR3, the DNA is TGTGCCACCAGCAGTGGGGCTAGCGGGCCCCGGGGAGATACGCAGTATTTT. It is translated as CATSSGASGPRGDTQYF. The chain carries TRBV15 and TRBJ2-3; 8 bases fit TRBD2. The CDR3 contains 17 residues. V lost 3 bases, J lost 5 bases, and 13 bases stayed unmatched. The germline V gene encodes CDR1 LNHNV and CDR2 YYDKDF (reference sequence).

The chain recombines TRBV5-1 with TRBJ2-7; the D is unclear. The V end was cut by 0 bases, the J end by 3 bases, with 7 bases between. This CDR3 is built from 13 residues. From germline, CDR1 is SGHRS and CDR2 YFSETQ. CDR3 coding DNA: TGCGCCAGCAGCTTGGGCGAGAACTACGAGCAGTACTTC. The encoded protein is CASSLGENYEQYF.

J is TRBJ2-4 and V is TRBV30; D unresolved. The V and J ends lost 0 bases and 6 bases respectively, with 3 bases between them. Germline CDR1 reads GTSNPN; CDR2 reads SVGIG (reference sequence). The CDR3 has 11 amino acids. The CDR3 region has the DNA TGTGCCTGGAGTGTAGCAAACATTCAGTACTTC. Amino acid sequence: CAWSVANIQYF.

The CDR3, as DNA: TGTGCCAGCAGCTTAGATCCGGGAATTTACGAGCAGTACTTC. Translated: CASSLDPGIYEQYF. The chain recombines TRBV7-2 with TRBJ2-7, with D possibly TRBD2 on 5 matching bases. CDR3 length: 14 amino acids. CDR1 and CDR2 (germline): SGHTA, FQGNSA. The germline V and J ends were trimmed by 1 base and 4 bases, with 11 bases remaining between them.

The V gene is TRBV28, the J gene TRBJ1-3, with TRBD1 matching over 11 bases. In germline, CDR1 is MDHEN, CDR2 SYDVKM. The V segment lost 6 bases and the J segment 6 bases; nucleotides outside the gene matches: 7. The CDR3 spans 15 residues. The CDR3 region has the DNA TGTGCCAGCAGCCCGGGGACAGGGGGAGTAAACACCATATATTTT. This sequence encodes CASSPGTGGVNTIYF. The whole variable domain, remainder taken from reference TRBV28 and TRBJ1-3, is DVKVTQSSRYLVKRTGEKVFLECVQDMDHENMFWYRQDPGLGLRLIYFSYDVKMKEKGDIPEGYSVSREKKERFSLILESASTNQTSMYLCASSPGTGGVNTIYFGEGSWLTVV.

This sequence joins TRBV5-1 and TRBJ2-3, with D tentatively TRBD2 (5 bases). Germline CDR1 is SGHRS and CDR2 is YFSETQ. V dropped 4 bases and J dropped 0 bases, with 12 bases sitting between them. The CDR3 runs to 15 residues. Here the CDR3 reads CASSGETGSTDTQYF. CDR3 nucleotides: TGCGCCAGCAGCGGCGAGACGGGGAGCACAGATACGCAGTATTTT. Combining the CDR3 with reference TRBV5-1 and TRBJ2-3 gives the whole variable domain KAGVTQTPRYLIKTRGQQVTLSCSPISGHRSVSWYQQTPGQGLQFLFEYFSETQRNKGNFPGRFSGRQFSNSRSEMNVSTLELGDSALYLCASSGETGSTDTQYFGPGTRLTVL.

This clone occurred a few times. V is TRBV7-8 and J is TRBJ2-7; D is unclear. V was cut by 1 base and J by 1 base, with 8 bases left in between. In germline, CDR1 is SGHVS, CDR2 FQNEAQ. The CDR3 consists of 14 residues. The CDR3 nucleotides are TGTGCCAGCAGCTTAGGAATCCAGTCCTACGAGCAGTACTTC. This encodes CASSLGIQSYEQYF.

This clone has more than one count but fewer than ten. This sequence joins TRBV29-1 and TRBJ2-1; TRBD2 matches at 13 bases. This CDR3 is 18 amino acids long. Trimming at V came to 7 bases and at J to 5 bases, leaving 17 bases not matched to a gene. Per the germline V gene, CDR1 is SQVTM and CDR2 is ANQGSEA. The CDR3, as DNA: TGCAGCGACCCCACGGGGACTAGCGGGATTGAGTTCAACAATGAGCAGTTCTTC. It encodes CSDPTGTSGIEFNNEQFF.

J is TRBJ1-4 and V is TRBV6-1, with 12 bases matching TRBD1. CDR3 length equals 17 residues. The germline V gene has CDR1 MNHNS and CDR2 SASEGT. The V gene end was trimmed by 3 bases and the J gene end by 7 bases; junction bases not matched to a gene: 9. In DNA form, the CDR3 reads TGTGCCAGCAGTGAGGGACAGGGGGCTAGGAGAGGTGAAAAACTGTTTTTT. Protein sequence: CASSEGQGARRGEKLFF.